This T cell receptor beta chain was captured in a study of cytomegalovirus exposure and HLA in healthy donors. This CDR3 spans 13 amino acids. V lost 7 bases and J lost 9; bases outside the gene matches: 9. Germline V CDR1 and CDR2: SQVTM, ANQGSEA. It was with 60 Vbeta and 13 Jbeta primers that the PCR ran. The repertoire was sequenced with immunoSEQ multiplex PCR; TCRdb's copy has only in-frame clones and lacks some. In the table there are 150,000 to 200,000 clones, around 87% of which are singletons. The sequencing sample was made of PBMCs. The sequence was collected from a boy younger than 10 in good health and CMV-seronegative. This chain joins TRBV29-1 and TRBJ1-6, with 7 bases fitting TRBD1. The CDR3 nucleotides are TGCAGCGCTACGCAGGGGGGAACTTCACCCCTCCACTTT. It codes for CSATQGGTSPLHF.